Given below is one T cell receptor (beta chain) in context. This record belongs to a study of blood T cell repertoires in COVID-19. Libraries were prepared by immunoSEQ multiplex PCR; TCRdb keeps only in-frame clonotypes and omits some of them. The data show about 96,000 clones, with 80% to 90% seen just once and around 4.2% held by the top ten. Trimming removed 0 bases from V and 5 bases from J, with 15 bases in between. Looked up from germline, CDR1 is SGHRS and CDR2 is YFSETQ. The length of the CDR3 is 15 residues. This chain joins TRBV5-1 and TRBJ2-7, with D perhaps matching TRBD1 (5 bases). The sequenced sample was peripheral blood. This TCR was sampled from a human donor with COVID-19, enrolled during active disease. The donor label of this sample is uncertain. The CDR3 is CASSLEQAAGHEQYF. CDR3 in DNA: TGCGCCAGCAGCTTGGAACAGGCCGCAGGGCACGAGCAGTACTTC.